Listed below are T cell receptor beta chains from one sample, sequenced in a study of blood T cell repertoires in COVID-19. Produced via immunoSEQ multiplex PCR; TCRdb's table is partial and in-frame only. The sample comprises 100,000 to 120,000 clones, about four fifths of which are singletons, and more than 15% rests with the top ten. The sequencing input was peripheral blood. The receptors were sampled from a woman in her fifties or sixties with acute or convalescent COVID-19. CDR3s leave out the opening cysteine and the closing phenylalanine or tryptophan.

j_call cdr3_length v_call cdr3_aa
TRBJ2-6 18 TRBV4-3 ASSQEPTGGRDSGANVLT
TRBJ1-1 13 TRBV11-3 ASSLWGTENTEAF
TRBJ1-2 12 TRBV12-5 ASGQDSQNYGYT
TRBJ2-3 15 TRBV5-1 ASSLSGTSGEMDTQY
TRBJ1-1 13 TRBV6-5 ASSYTLTGNTEAF
TRBJ2-1 15 TRBV7-3 ASSLRGGTGSYNEQF
TRBJ2-2 12 TRBV30 AWSRGVHTGELF
TRBJ1-1 10 TRBV12-3/TRBV12-4 ASRVGQGPAF
TRBJ1-1 14 TRBV9 ASSVAARQGDTEAF
TRBJ1-2 11 TRBV9 ASSADRDYGYT
TRBJ1-1 14 TRBV4-1 ASSQGRPGAGVGAF
TRBJ1-4 13 TRBV3-1/TRBV3-2 ASSQGGGEVKKLF
TRBJ2-3 13 TRBV6-4 ASSGTSGGTDTQY
TRBJ2-1 12 TRBV5-5 ASSPPGLYNEQF
TRBJ2-7 11 TRBV29-1 SARRDNSYEQY
TRBJ2-1 18 TRBV3-1/TRBV3-2 ASSQATWLGGGASYNEQF
TRBJ1-2 12 TRBV29-1 SVETLGGNYGYT
TRBJ1-2 11 TRBV5-1 ASRPTGGYGYT
TRBJ1-6 17 TRBV6-2/TRBV6-3 ASSYPATALGERNSPLH
TRBJ2-7 11 TRBV27 ASKRTGSYEQY
TRBJ1-2 13 TRBV9 ASSVVQGTGAGYT
TRBJ1-3 15 TRBV6-1 ASSVDRGPGSGNTIY
TRBJ2-5 10 TRBV19 ASSPPGETQY
TRBJ2-5 11 TRBV5-6 ASSYRVGETQY
TRBJ2-1 10 TRBV12-3/TRBV12-4 ASSLDRSLQF